Sequencing of this TCR beta chain was carried out in a study of T cell responses to AZD1222 COVID-19 vaccine. Germline V lookup: CDR1 PRHDT, CDR2 FYEKMQ (reference sequence). The CDR3 consists of 21 residues. After removal of 3 bases from V and 5 bases from J, the junction contained 18 bases not matched to a gene. As for this clone: Its target is unknown.

Regarding the study as a whole: Just five or six AZD1222 recipients were seropositive at baseline. The sample set comprised mostly white British donors with more females, and clonal diversity was possibly underestimated.

TCRdb keeps only in-frame clones here, not all; method: immunoSEQ multiplex PCR. The sample lists 120,000 or so clones, around nine tenths occurring once. The chain has TRBV13 and TRBJ2-1, with 14 bases identical to TRBD2. Sequencing used peripheral blood, obtained on day 0 of MenACWY control vaccination. This clonotype originated in an adult in good health. The CDR3 is CASSFVGLAGEKGRTNNEQFF. CDR3 sequence (DNA): TGTGCCAGCAGCTTCGTGGGACTAGCGGGAGAGAAGGGCCGGACAAACAATGAGCAGTTCTTC.